The 5 T cell receptor beta chains presented below share a single source sample, sequenced in a study of shared clonotypes between healthy human individuals. Generated by immunoSEQ multiplex PCR, the TCRdb table keeps only in-frame clones and is missing some. The table shows about 750,000 clones, with around 92% occurring only once. Terminally differentiated effector memory CD45RA+ cells were excluded from the naive CD8 cells, which were CD45RO-negative and positively selected for CCR7. The sequencing input was naive CD8+ T cells sorted from blood. These receptors came from a man aged 25 to 40 in good health.

The chain links TRBV7-9 to TRBJ2-3, with D possibly called TRBD1 or TRBD2 (6 bases each). The CDR3 has 18 residues. Germline V lookup: CDR1 SEHNR, CDR2 FQNEAQ (reference sequence). The V gene lost 2 bases and the J gene lost 5 bases, with 23 bases spanning the gap. The CDR3 loop is CASSLNRGGRQVEDTQYF. CDR3 coding DNA: TGTGCCAGCAGCTTAAACCGGGGAGGAAGACAGGTAGAAGATACGCAGTATTTT. Filled out from reference TRBV7-9 and TRBJ2-3, the complete variable domain reads DTGVSQNPRHKITKRGQNVTFRCDPISEHNRLYWYRQTLGQGPEFLTYFQNEAQLEKSRLLSDRFSAERPKGSFSTLEIQRTEQGDSAMYLCASSLNRGGRQVEDTQYFGPGTRLTVL.

The V gene is TRBV27, the J gene TRBJ2-6; possibly TRBD1 for D (5 bases). V was shortened by 4 bases and J by 3 bases, with 10 bases between the two germline ends. CDR1 and CDR2 from the germline V gene are MNHEY and SMNVEV (reference sequence). CDR3 size: 15 residues. The DNA for the CDR3 is TGTGCCAGCAGTTCTCTCAGGGATGGGGCCAACGTCCTGACTTTC. Translated: CASSSLRDGANVLTF.

V and J are TRBV11-1 and TRBJ1-1; D not certain. The CDR3 totals 13 residues. Trimming stripped 4 bases from V and 7 bases from J, with 13 bases between. Germline values: CDR1 SGHAT, CDR2 FQDESV (reference sequence). The CDR3 loop reads CASSSGIVLEAFF. DNA of the CDR3: TGTGCCAGCAGCTCCGGGATCGTGCTTGAAGCTTTCTTT.

The chain recombines TRBV2 with TRBJ2-3; weak D call: TRBD2 (6 bases). Germline loops: CDR1 SNHLY, CDR2 FYNNEI. Deletions cut 5 bases from V and 0 bases from J, with 24 bases between. The CDR3 has 19 amino acids. CDR3 in amino acids: CASSSHPGDSAPSTDTQYF. The CDR3 DNA reads TGTGCCAGCAGTTCACACCCGGGAGACAGCGCACCTAGCACAGATACGCAGTATTTT.

The V gene is TRBV7-9, the J gene TRBJ1-1; D possibly corresponds to TRBD1 (6 bases). Germline CDR1 reads SEHNR; CDR2 reads FQNEAQ (reference sequence). There are 14 residues in the CDR3. Trimming took 7 bases from V and 1 from J, leaving 13 bases between them. In DNA, the CDR3 is TGTGCCAGCACCGCAGGGGAAGAGAACACTGAAGCTTTCTTT. The encoded protein is CASTAGEENTEAFF.